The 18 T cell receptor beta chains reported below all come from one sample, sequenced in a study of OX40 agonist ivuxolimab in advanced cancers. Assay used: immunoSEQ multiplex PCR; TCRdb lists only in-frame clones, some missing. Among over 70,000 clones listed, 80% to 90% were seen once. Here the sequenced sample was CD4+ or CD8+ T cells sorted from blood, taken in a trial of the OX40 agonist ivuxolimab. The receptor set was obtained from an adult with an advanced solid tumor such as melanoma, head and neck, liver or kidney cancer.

The CDR3 bases are TGCGCCAGCAGCTTGGTCAGGGCGAATATGAACACTGAAGCTTTCTTT. As protein: CASSLVRANMNTEAFF. V gene TRBV5-1 combines with J gene TRBJ1-1; D perhaps matches TRBD1 (5 bases). Deletions cut 0 bases from V and 0 bases from J, with 12 bases between. Per germline, CDR1 SGHRS and CDR2 YFSETQ. The CDR3 runs 16 residues.

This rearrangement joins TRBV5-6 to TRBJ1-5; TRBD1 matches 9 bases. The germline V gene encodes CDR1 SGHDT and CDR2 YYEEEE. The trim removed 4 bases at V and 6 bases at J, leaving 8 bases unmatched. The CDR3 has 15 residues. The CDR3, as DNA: TGTGCCAGCAGCCGGGGACAGGGAATTATTCAGCCCCAGCATTTT. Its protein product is CASSRGQGIIQPQHF.

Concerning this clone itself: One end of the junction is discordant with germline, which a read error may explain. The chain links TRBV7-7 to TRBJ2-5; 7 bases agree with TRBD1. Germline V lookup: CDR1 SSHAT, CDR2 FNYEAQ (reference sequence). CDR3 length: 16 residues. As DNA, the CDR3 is TGTGCTAGCAGCTTTGGGGCCGGGACAGTGTCAGAGACCCAGTACTTC. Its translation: CASSFGAGTVSETQYF.

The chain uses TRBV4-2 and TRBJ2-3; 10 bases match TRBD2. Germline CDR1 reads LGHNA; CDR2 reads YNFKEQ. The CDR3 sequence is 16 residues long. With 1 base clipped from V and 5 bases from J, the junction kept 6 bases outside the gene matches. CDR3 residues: CASSQGQAGGQDTQYF. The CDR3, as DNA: TGTGCCAGCAGCCAAGGGCAAGCGGGGGGGCAAGATACGCAGTATTTT.

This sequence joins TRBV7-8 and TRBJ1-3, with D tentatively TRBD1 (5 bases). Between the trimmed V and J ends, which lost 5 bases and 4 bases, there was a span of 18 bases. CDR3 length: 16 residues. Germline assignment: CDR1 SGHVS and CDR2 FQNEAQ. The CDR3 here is CASSLDRGRSGNTIYF. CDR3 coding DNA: TGTGCCAGCAGCCTCGACCGGGGCAGATCCGGAAACACCATATATTTT.

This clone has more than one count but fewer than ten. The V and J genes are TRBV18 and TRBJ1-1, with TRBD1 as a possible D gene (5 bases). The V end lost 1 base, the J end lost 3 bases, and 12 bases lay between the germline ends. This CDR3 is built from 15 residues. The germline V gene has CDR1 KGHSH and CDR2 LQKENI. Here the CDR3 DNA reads TGTGCCAGCTCACCACGGATACCGGGGGACACTGAAGCTTTCTTT. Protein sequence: CASSPRIPGDTEAFF.

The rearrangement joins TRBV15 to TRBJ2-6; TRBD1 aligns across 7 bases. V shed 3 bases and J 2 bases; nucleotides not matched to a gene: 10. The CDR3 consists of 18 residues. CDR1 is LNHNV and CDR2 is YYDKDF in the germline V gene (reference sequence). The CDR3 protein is CATSRATGMSAGANVLTF. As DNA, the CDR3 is TGTGCCACCAGCAGGGCGACAGGGATGTCTGCTGGGGCCAACGTCCTGACTTTC.

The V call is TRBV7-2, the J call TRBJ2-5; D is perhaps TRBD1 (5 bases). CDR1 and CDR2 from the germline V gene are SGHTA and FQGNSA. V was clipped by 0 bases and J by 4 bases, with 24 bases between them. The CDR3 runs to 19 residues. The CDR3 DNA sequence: TGTGCCAGCAGCTTAGCGTTCCGTAGGGCTAGGGGCGGATCAGAGACCCAGTACTTC. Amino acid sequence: CASSLAFRRARGGSETQYF.

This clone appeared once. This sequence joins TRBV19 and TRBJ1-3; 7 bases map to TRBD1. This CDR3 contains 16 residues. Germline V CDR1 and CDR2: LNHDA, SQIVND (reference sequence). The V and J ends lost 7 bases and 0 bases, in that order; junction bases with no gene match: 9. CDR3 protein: CASTNLDRASGNTIYF. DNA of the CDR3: TGTGCCAGTACCAACCTCGACAGGGCCTCTGGAAACACCATATATTTT.

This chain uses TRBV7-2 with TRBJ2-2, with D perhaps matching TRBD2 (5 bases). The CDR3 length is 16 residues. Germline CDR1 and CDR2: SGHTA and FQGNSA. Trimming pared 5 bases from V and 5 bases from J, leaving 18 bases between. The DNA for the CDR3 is TGTGCCAGCAGCCTACGCCCTTCCGGGGTTACCGGGGAGCTGTTTTTT. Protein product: CASSLRPSGVTGELFF.

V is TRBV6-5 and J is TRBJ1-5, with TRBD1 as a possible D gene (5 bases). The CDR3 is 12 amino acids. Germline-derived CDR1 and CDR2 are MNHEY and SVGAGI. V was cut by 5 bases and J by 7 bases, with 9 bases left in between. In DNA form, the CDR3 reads TGTGCCAGCAGTACGGGGGAACAGCCCCAGCATTTT. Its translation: CASSTGEQPQHF.

The chain's CDR3 is CASSVVPQGGEQYF. The CDR3 DNA follows: TGTGCCAGCAGCGTAGTGCCACAGGGGGGCGAGCAGTACTTC. The genes are TRBV9 and TRBJ2-7, with TRBD1 identical over 8 bases. Per germline, CDR1 SGDLS and CDR2 YYNGEE. The CDR3 is made up of 14 amino acids. V dropped 0 bases and J dropped 6; count of bases not matched to a gene: 5.

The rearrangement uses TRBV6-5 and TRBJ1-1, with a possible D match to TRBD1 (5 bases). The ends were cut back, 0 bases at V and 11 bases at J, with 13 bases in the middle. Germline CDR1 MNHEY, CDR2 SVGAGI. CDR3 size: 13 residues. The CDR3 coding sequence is TGTGCCAGCAGTTACTCCCAGGGAGCGGGGGCTTTCTTT. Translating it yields CASSYSQGAGAFF.

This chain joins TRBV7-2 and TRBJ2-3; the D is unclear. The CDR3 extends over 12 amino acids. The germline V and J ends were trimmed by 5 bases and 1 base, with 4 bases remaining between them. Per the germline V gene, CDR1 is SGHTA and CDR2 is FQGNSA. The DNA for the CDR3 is TGTGCCAGCAGCCCGGGCACAGATACGCAGTATTTT. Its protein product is CASSPGTDTQYF.

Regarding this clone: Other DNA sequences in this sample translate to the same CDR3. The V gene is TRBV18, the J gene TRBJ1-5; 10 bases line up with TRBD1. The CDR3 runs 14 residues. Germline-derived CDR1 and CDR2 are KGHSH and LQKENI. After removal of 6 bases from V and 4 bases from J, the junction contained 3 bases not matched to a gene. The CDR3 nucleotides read TGTGCCAGCTCCCCGGGACAGGGGAATCAGCCCCAGCATTTT. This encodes CASSPGQGNQPQHF.

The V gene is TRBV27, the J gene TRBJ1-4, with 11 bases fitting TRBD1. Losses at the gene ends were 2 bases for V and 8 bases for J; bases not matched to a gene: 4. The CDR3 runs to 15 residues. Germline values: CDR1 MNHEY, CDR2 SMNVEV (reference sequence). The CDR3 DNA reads TGTGCCAGCAGTTTACTTGGGACAGGGGGGGAAAAACTGTTTTTT. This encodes CASSLLGTGGEKLFF.

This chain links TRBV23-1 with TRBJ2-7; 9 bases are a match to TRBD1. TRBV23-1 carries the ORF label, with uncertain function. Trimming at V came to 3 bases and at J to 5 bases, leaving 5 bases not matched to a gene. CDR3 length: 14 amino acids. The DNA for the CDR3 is TGCGCCAGCAGTCAGCTCGGACAGGGGAACGAGCAGTACGTC. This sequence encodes CASSQLGQGNEQYV.

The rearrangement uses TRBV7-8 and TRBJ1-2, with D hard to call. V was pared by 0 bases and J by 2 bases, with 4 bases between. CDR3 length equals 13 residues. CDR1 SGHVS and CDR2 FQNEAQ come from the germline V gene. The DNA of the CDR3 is TGTGCCAGCAGCTTAGCGGGGAACTATGGCTACACCTTC. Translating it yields CASSLAGNYGYTF.